This T cell receptor (beta chain) stems from a study of early T cells in non-severe SARS-CoV-2 infection. Per germline, CDR1 GTSNPN and CDR2 SVGIG (reference sequence). Unmatched junction bases numbered 10, after V lost 2 bases and J lost 9 bases. The CDR3 sequence is 15 residues long. Using its own MiXCR run on the 5' RACE reads, TCRdb lists one record per CDR3 protein. The data show fewer than 60,000 distinct CDR3 sequences, approximately 10% seen once. Study outcomes and limitations: Clonotype matching in VDJdb favored anti-spike CD8 responses and did not capture private and CD4 specificities.

A note on this clonotype: Its antigen is unidentified.

The origin of this receptor is an adult who was a healthcare worker with PCR-confirmed SARS-CoV-2 infection or an uninfected control (not recorded which). The chain uses TRBV30 and TRBJ2-4; 10 bases are a match to TRBD2. Material: whole blood. The CDR3 coding sequence is TGTGCCTGGAGTATTGCAGCGGGAGGGCCGGCCATTCAGTACTTC. Protein sequence: CAWSIAAGGPAIQYF.